This T cell receptor beta chain is drawn from a study of shared clonotypes between healthy human individuals. Study-wide findings and caveats: Donor scarcity curtailed the genetic and exposure-history diversity represented herein.

The protocol was immunoSEQ multiplex PCR, while the TCRdb copy is restricted to in-frame clones and leaves out a portion. The sample lists more than 1,200,000 clones, approximately 98.5% occurring once. This CDR3 is built from 21 residues. Worth noting for this clone: The antigen remains undetermined.

V is TRBV1 and J is TRBJ2-7; TRBD2 reflects the table's D call only, with no check against the DNA. TRBV1 is tagged as a pseudogene. The clonotype was recovered from a man aged 25-45 years in good health. The sequencing sample was made of naive CD4+ T cells sorted from blood. As to subset: CD45RA+ positively selected. The chain's CDR3 is CTSSQDLKSARRLAGPYEQYF. CDR3 coding DNA: TGCACCAGCAGCCAAGACCTCAAGAGCGCCAGGAGGCTAGCGGGGCCCTACGAGCAGTACTTC.